Below are 22 T cell receptor beta chains sequenced from a single sample in a study of blood T cell repertoires in COVID-19. The table came from immunoSEQ multiplex PCR; TCRdb's copy has only in-frame clones and leaves some out. This table has 360,000 or so clones, around 92% appearing once. Sequenced input: PBMCs or T cells enriched from blood (not recorded which). The receptor set was obtained from a woman in her twenties or thirties who had recovered from COVID-19.

Here the CDR3 DNA reads TGTGCCTGTGAAAATCAACAGGGATCGAGAGGCTACACCTTC. Its translation is CACENQQGSRGYTF. The V gene is TRBV6-5, the J gene TRBJ1-2, with TRBD1 as a possible D gene (6 bases). This CDR3 spans 14 amino acids. Germline assignment: CDR1 MNHEY and CDR2 SVGAGI. The ends were cut back, 11 bases at V and 8 bases at J, with 24 bases in the middle.

The CDR3 loop is CASTNWVRASTEAFF. The CDR3 DNA reads TGTGCCAGTACTAATTGGGTCAGGGCGAGTACTGAAGCTTTCTTT. The chain joins TRBV19 to TRBJ1-1; a possible D gene is TRBD1 (5 bases). V lost 7 bases, J lost 5 bases, and 20 bases lay in between. The V gene's germline CDR1 is LNHDA and CDR2 SQIVND (reference sequence). The CDR3 is made up of 15 amino acids.

This clone has a single count. The J gene is TRBJ2-1, the V gene TRBV29-1, with TRBD2 identical over 7 bases. Germline CDR1 reads SQVTM; CDR2 reads ANQGSEA. This CDR3 is built from 13 residues. V dropped 4 bases and J dropped 7; count of bases not matched to a gene: 7. CDR3 protein: CSVGSSGGNEQFF. The CDR3 bases are TGCAGCGTTGGATCTAGCGGAGGGAATGAGCAGTTCTTC.

CDR3 nucleotides: TGTGCCAGCTGGGCGGACTTACTTAGGAATGAGCAGTTCTTC. Amino acids: CASWADLLRNEQFF. J is TRBJ2-1 and V is TRBV2; D may be TRBD2 (5 bases). CDR3 length: 14 residues. In germline, CDR1 is SNHLY, CDR2 FYNNEI. Trimming took 8 bases from V and 7 from J, leaving 18 bases between them.

This clone was seen a handful of times. The chain uses TRBV30 and TRBJ1-1, with D unresolved. CDR1 is GTSNPN and CDR2 is SVGIG in the germline V gene (reference sequence). The V end lost 1 base, the J end lost 4 bases, and 10 bases lay between the germline ends. The CDR3 is 13 amino acids. Here the CDR3 DNA reads TGTGCCTGGAGTGCCTCGGGGAGCACTGAAGCTTTCTTT. Amino acids: CAWSASGSTEAFF.

The DNA of the CDR3 is TGTGCCACCTCAACTGGGACAGGGAACTCTGGGGCCAACGTCCTGACTTTC. Its protein product is CATSTGTGNSGANVLTF. The chain joins TRBV19 to TRBJ2-6, with TRBD1 matching over 9 bases. The junction had 10 bases not matched to a gene; V was cut back by 10 bases and J by 0 bases. CDR1 and CDR2 from the germline V gene are LNHDA and SQIVND (reference sequence). The CDR3 contains 17 residues.

V usage is TRBV5-8 and J usage is TRBJ2-3; 8 bases are shared with TRBD1. The CDR3 extends over 16 amino acids. Unmatched junction bases numbered 9, after V lost 4 bases and J lost 2 bases. In germline, CDR1 is SGHTS, CDR2 YDEGEE. The chain's CDR3 is CASSTPVTGVTDTQYF. The CDR3 DNA follows: TGTGCCAGCAGCACACCGGTGACAGGGGTCACAGATACGCAGTATTTT.

CDR3 sequence: CASYREYPYEQYF. The CDR3 DNA is TGTGCCAGCTACCGGGAGTATCCCTACGAGCAGTACTTC. V gene TRBV28 combines with J gene TRBJ2-7; a weak D match, TRBD2 (6 bases). The V end lost 8 bases, the J end lost 2 bases, and 13 bases lay between the germline ends. The CDR3 contains 13 residues. Germline V gene data show CDR1 as MDHEN and CDR2 as SYDVKM.

V and J are TRBV6-6 and TRBJ1-3; a possible D gene is TRBD1 (6 bases). This CDR3 spans 14 amino acids. V dropped 5 bases and J dropped 3 bases, with 11 bases sitting between them. The germline V gene has CDR1 MNHNY and CDR2 SVGAGI (reference sequence). The DNA for the CDR3 is TGTGCCAGCAGTACCCGCAGGGGTGGAAACACCATATATTTT. Its translation: CASSTRRGGNTIYF.

V and J are TRBV30 and TRBJ1-2; the D is unclear. In germline, CDR1 is GTSNPN, CDR2 SVGIG (reference sequence). The V end was cut by 5 bases, the J end by 7 bases, with 11 bases between. CDR3 length: 11 amino acids. CDR3 amino acids: CAWGRPGGYTF. DNA of the CDR3: TGTGCCTGGGGTCGGCCGGGTGGCTACACCTTC.

V gene TRBV6-5 combines with J gene TRBJ1-1; D possibly corresponds to TRBD1 (6 bases). V gave up 9 bases and J gave up 3 bases, with 14 bases separating them. Germline lookup yields CDR1 MNHEY and CDR2 SVGAGI. The CDR3 sequence is 13 residues long. The CDR3 reads CASRPGVYTEAFF. CDR3 bases: TGTGCCAGTCGCCCAGGGGTTTACACTGAAGCTTTCTTT.

This CDR3 reads CASSLGLQETQYF. CDR3 sequence (DNA): TGTGCCAGCAGCTTGGGGCTTCAAGAGACCCAGTACTTC. This chain uses TRBV7-8 with TRBJ2-5; D is possibly TRBD1 (5 bases). Germline V lookup: CDR1 SGHVS, CDR2 FQNEAQ. CDR3 length: 13 amino acids. V was trimmed by 3 bases and J by 2 bases, leaving 7 bases between them.

V gene TRBV28 combines with J gene TRBJ2-2, with D possibly TRBD2 on 6 matching bases. There are 13 residues in the CDR3. Trimming shortened V by 11 bases and J by 5 bases, and 15 bases separated the two germline ends. From germline, CDR1 is MDHEN and CDR2 SYDVKM. The CDR3 sequence: CAGGIPGTGELFF. CDR3 in DNA: TGTGCCGGGGGGATCCCGGGGACCGGGGAGCTGTTTTTT.

V usage is TRBV4-1 and J usage is TRBJ1-2; tentatively, D is TRBD1 (5 bases). The ends were cut back, 2 bases at V and 4 bases at J, with 14 bases in the middle. The CDR3 has 15 residues. The V gene's germline CDR1 is MGHRA and CDR2 YSYEKL. The CDR3 DNA sequence: TGCGCCAGCAGCCAATGGGGGGTTCCCCTCTATGGCTACACCTTC. This encodes CASSQWGVPLYGYTF.

The J gene is TRBJ2-7, the V gene TRBV7-8; 10 positions match TRBD2. The CDR3 is 18 residues long. V lost 4 bases to trimming and J lost 2 bases; unmatched junction nucleotides: 14. Germline V gene lookup returns CDR1 SGHVS and CDR2 FQNEAQ. The CDR3 loop is CASSSTGLAGAYTYEQYF. The CDR3 DNA reads as TGTGCCAGCAGCTCTACTGGGCTAGCGGGAGCATATACCTACGAGCAGTACTTC.

The chain uses TRBV27 and TRBJ2-3, with TRBD2 identical over 14 bases. V dropped 5 bases and J dropped 13; count of bases not matched to a gene: 8. In germline, CDR1 is MNHEY, CDR2 SMNVEV (reference sequence). The CDR3 runs to 14 residues. The CDR3, as DNA: TGTGCCAGCAGTACTCCCCGACTAGCGGGAGGGGAGTATTTT. Translation: CASSTPRLAGGEYF.

The chain links TRBV3-1 (or the pseudogene TRBV3-2) to TRBJ2-7, with 8 bases identical to TRBD1. This CDR3 is 17 amino acids long. V was pared by 5 bases and J by 2 bases, with 14 bases of the junction left unmatched. Germline V gene sequence: CDR1 LGHDT, CDR2 YNNKEL (reference sequence). The CDR3 sequence is CASSNNLRQGPAYEQYF. The CDR3, as DNA: TGTGCCAGCAGCAACAATCTGAGACAGGGGCCGGCCTACGAGCAGTACTTC.

The V and J genes are TRBV28 and TRBJ1-4; 8 nucleotides line up with TRBD1. Germline V lookup: CDR1 MDHEN, CDR2 SYDVKM. This CDR3 is built from 14 residues. The V segment lost 3 bases and the J segment 8 bases; nucleotides outside the gene matches: 5. The CDR3 DNA reads as TGTGCCAGCAGTTTCCGCACAGGGGGGGAAAAACTGTTTTTT. It yields the protein CASSFRTGGEKLFF.

The gene calls are TRBV4-1 and TRBJ1-2, with TRBD1 matching 12 bases. The CDR3 has 16 amino acids. The germline CDR1 and CDR2 sequences are MGHRA and YSYEKL. The V segment lost 6 bases and the J segment 6 bases; nucleotides outside the gene matches: 11. The CDR3 nucleotides are TGCGCCAGCAGACAGGTCCGGGACAGGGGGCGGGATGGCTACACCTTC. It translates to CASRQVRDRGRDGYTF.

The rearrangement joins TRBV5-1 to TRBJ2-1, with TRBD1 matching over 7 bases. Germline assignment: CDR1 SGHRS and CDR2 YFSETQ. J was trimmed by 10 bases and V by 4 bases; bases with no gene match: 11. The CDR3 is made up of 14 amino acids. CDR3 sequence reads: CASSPTVGGGEQFF. In DNA form, the CDR3 reads TGCGCCAGCAGCCCGACGGTAGGGGGCGGGGAGCAGTTCTTC.

This clone was picked up a small number of times. The rearrangement uses TRBV7-2 and TRBJ2-7; 9 nucleotides align to TRBD1. V shed 3 bases, J shed 3 bases, and the junction held 6 bases outside the gene matches. This CDR3 region has 15 residues. The germline V gene encodes CDR1 SGHTA and CDR2 FQGNSA. CDR3 residues: CASSFTGGVFYEQYF. The DNA for the CDR3 is TGTGCCAGCAGCTTCACAGGGGGCGTTTTCTACGAGCAGTACTTC.

CDR3 DNA sequence: TGTGCCAGCACCCTCGGGCAGGGGCTTAACTATGGCTACACCTTC. It yields the protein CASTLGQGLNYGYTF. The chain uses TRBV6-5 and TRBJ1-2, with D perhaps TRBD1 (6 bases). Germline V CDR1 and CDR2: MNHEY, SVGAGI. The CDR3 runs 15 residues. With 7 bases removed from V and 1 base from J, the gap between germline ends came to 16 bases.